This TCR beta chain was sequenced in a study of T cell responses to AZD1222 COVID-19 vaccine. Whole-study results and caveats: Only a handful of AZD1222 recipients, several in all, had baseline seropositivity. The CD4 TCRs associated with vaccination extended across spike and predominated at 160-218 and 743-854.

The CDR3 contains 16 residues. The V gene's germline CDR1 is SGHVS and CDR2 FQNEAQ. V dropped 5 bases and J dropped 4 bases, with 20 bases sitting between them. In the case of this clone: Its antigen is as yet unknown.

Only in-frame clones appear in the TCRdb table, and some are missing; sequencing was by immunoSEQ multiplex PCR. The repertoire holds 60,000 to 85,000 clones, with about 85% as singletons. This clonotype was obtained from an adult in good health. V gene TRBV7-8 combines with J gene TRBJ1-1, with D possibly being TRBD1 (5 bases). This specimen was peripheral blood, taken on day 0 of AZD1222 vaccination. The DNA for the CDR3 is TGTGCCAGCAGCCTCGCCGGGGGGACGGGTGGCACTGAAGCTTTCTTT. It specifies CASSLAGGTGGTEAFF.